The 17 T cell receptor beta chains given below trace back to one sample, sequenced in a study of shared clonotypes between healthy human individuals. Naive CD8 cells comprised CD45RO-negative, CCR7-positively selected cells, excluding terminally differentiated effector memory CD45RA+ cells. Repertoires were generated with immunoSEQ multiplex PCR, while TCRdb's copy carries only in-frame clones and drops some. The sample shows roughly 2,000,000 clones, 90% to 95% of them seen only once. Sequenced sample: naive CD8+ T cells from PBMCs. These receptors originate from a man younger than 30 in good health. Some clones in this sample may be carry-over from other donors' samples.

V usage is TRBV5-1 and J usage is TRBJ2-3, with 9 bases lining up with TRBD2. The CDR3 is 16 amino acids. Germline CDR1 is SGHRS and CDR2 is YFSETQ. With V trimmed by 2 bases and J by 0 bases, 4 bases remained unmatched. The CDR3 region has the DNA TGCGCCAGCAGCTTAGGACTAGCGAAAAGCACAGATACGCAGTATTTT. Its protein is CASSLGLAKSTDTQYF.

This chain links TRBV11-2 with TRBJ2-7; TRBD2 matches 10 bases. CDR3 size: 15 residues. The J segment lost 1 base and the V segment lost 7 bases, leaving 7 bases of the junction unmatched. In germline, CDR1 is SGHAT, CDR2 FQNNGV. CDR3 protein: CASTLSGRGSYEQYF. The CDR3 DNA sequence: TGTGCCAGCACTCTAAGCGGGAGGGGTTCCTACGAGCAGTACTTC.

The rearrangement joins TRBV19 to TRBJ1-2, with TRBD1 as a possible D gene (6 bases). CDR1 is LNHDA, CDR2 SQIVND, per germline (reference sequence). Trimming removed 3 bases from V and 3 bases from J, with 11 bases in between. The CDR3 totals 14 residues. CDR3 DNA sequence: TGTGCCAGTAGTATTCCAGGGGCTTACTATGGCTACACCTTC. Translation: CASSIPGAYYGYTF.

This chain joins TRBV27 and TRBJ2-5, with TRBD2 matching 8 bases. Germline trimming cut 2 bases from V and 1 base from J; bases unmatched to any gene: 12. This CDR3 region has 18 residues. Germline loops: CDR1 MNHEY, CDR2 SMNVEV (reference sequence). The CDR3 region has the DNA TGTGCCAGCAGTTTACGGGGGTTTAGCGGGATGGTCCAAGAGACCCAGTACTTC. Amino acid sequence: CASSLRGFSGMVQETQYF.

The chain recombines TRBV7-6 with TRBJ2-6, with 7 bases fitting TRBD2. Germline V gene sequence: CDR1 SGHVS, CDR2 FNYEAQ. J lost 0 bases, V lost 0 bases, and 2 bases had no gene match. This CDR3 is 17 amino acids long. CDR3: CASSLAPGGSGANVLTF. Written as DNA, the CDR3 is TGTGCCAGCAGCTTAGCGCCGGGGGGCTCTGGGGCCAACGTCCTGACTTTC. Combining the CDR3 with reference TRBV7-6 and TRBJ2-6 gives the whole variable domain GAGVSQSPRYKVTKRGQDVALRCDPISGHVSLYWYRQALGQGPEFLTYFNYEAQQDKSGLPNDRFSAERPEGSISTLTIQRTEQRDSAMYRCASSLAPGGSGANVLTFGAGSRLTVL.

This rearrangement joins TRBV6-9 to TRBJ2-3; D is perhaps TRBD1 or TRBD2 (6 bases each). This CDR3 region has 18 residues. The germline V gene encodes CDR1 MNHGY and CDR2 SVAAGI. Trimming stripped 8 bases from V and 0 bases from J, with 24 bases between. CDR3 sequence (DNA): TGTGCCAGCCCCATAAAAGGCCGGCGGGACAATAGCACAGATACGCAGTATTTT. Its protein is CASPIKGRRDNSTDTQYF.

This clone has a single count. The chain joins TRBV7-8 to TRBJ1-2, with 9 bases aligning to TRBD1. V lost 3 bases to trimming and J lost 2 bases; unmatched junction nucleotides: 13. This CDR3 has 18 residues. Germline values: CDR1 SGHVS, CDR2 FQNEAQ. CDR3 nucleotides: TGTGCCAGCAGCTTTTACAGGGGGCGCAACTATTTAAACTATGGCTACACCTTC. It codes for CASSFYRGRNYLNYGYTF.

About this clone: Compared with germline, one end of the junction differs, possibly owing to a read error. The gene calls are TRBV11-2 and TRBJ2-7; 7 bases are a match to TRBD1. The CDR3 totals 13 residues. Germline V gene sequence: CDR1 SGHAT, CDR2 FQNNGV. CDR3 bases: TGTGCCAGCAGCGACAGGGTCTCCCACGAGCAGTACTTC. Translated: CASSDRVSHEQYF.

For this clone: Distinct nucleotide sequences in the sample also encode this CDR3. The chain joins TRBV9 to TRBJ2-7, with TRBD2 identical over 7 bases. The CDR3 totals 14 residues. J gave up 4 bases and V 0 bases, and 4 bases lay outside the gene matches. Germline CDR1 is SGDLS and CDR2 is YYNGEE. This CDR3 reads CASSVEPGGYEQYF. CDR3 sequence (DNA): TGTGCCAGCAGCGTAGAGCCGGGAGGTTACGAGCAGTACTTC.

The table lists this clone with a count of one. The J gene is TRBJ2-7, the V gene TRBV6-5; 7 nucleotides line up with TRBD1. After removal of 7 bases from V and 2 bases from J, the junction contained 11 bases not matched to a gene. Germline V gene sequence: CDR1 MNHEY, CDR2 SVGAGI. The CDR3 length is 15 residues. DNA of the CDR3: TGTGCCAGCAACCTACAACAGGGGAATGCCTACGAGCAGTACTTC. As protein: CASNLQQGNAYEQYF.

The chain employs TRBV29-1 and TRBJ2-3; D is unclear. With 7 bases removed from V and 1 base from J, the gap between germline ends came to 12 bases. CDR3 length equals 13 residues. Per the germline V gene, CDR1 is SQVTM and CDR2 is ANQGSEA. The CDR3 loop is CSENSVGTDTQYF. CDR3 coding DNA: TGCAGCGAGAACTCAGTGGGCACAGATACGCAGTATTTT.

The rearrangement joins TRBV27 to TRBJ2-1, with D possibly called TRBD1 or TRBD2 (6 bases each). The CDR3 sequence is 13 residues long. Trimming shortened V by 8 bases and J by 9 bases, and 17 bases separated the two germline ends. CDR1 is MNHEY, CDR2 SMNVEV, per germline (reference sequence). The CDR3 DNA reads TGTGCCAGCGCCTTCCCGGGGGCCGGTGAGCAGTTCTTC. As protein: CASAFPGAGEQFF.

The chain links TRBV6-6 to TRBJ1-5, with D unclear. The CDR3 sequence is 15 residues long. V dropped 0 bases and J dropped 7 bases, with 13 bases sitting between them. Per the germline V gene, CDR1 is MNHNY and CDR2 is SVGAGI (reference sequence). The CDR3 nucleotides are TGTGCCAGCAGTTACTCTGGGAGGGTCGAGCAGCCCCAGCATTTT. Translated, it gives CASSYSGRVEQPQHF.

The chain links TRBV7-7 to TRBJ2-7, with D perhaps assigned TRBD1 or TRBD2 (5 bases each). With 5 bases removed from V and 4 bases from J, the gap between germline ends came to 15 bases. Germline assignment: CDR1 SSHAT and CDR2 FNYEAQ (reference sequence). The CDR3 has 14 amino acids. In nucleotides, the CDR3 is TGTGCCAGCAGCCCCGTTCCCGGGGCATACGAGCAGTACTTC. Protein: CASSPVPGAYEQYF. Based on the CDR3 plus reference TRBV7-7 and TRBJ2-7, the full variable domain is GAGVSQSPRYKVTKRGQDVTLRCDPISSHATLYWYQQALGQGPEFLTYFNYEAQPDKSGLPSDRFSAERPEGSISTLTIQRTEQRDSAMYRCASSPVPGAYEQYFGPGTRLTVT.

Concerning this clone: This CDR3 is also generated by other DNA sequences in the sample. The chain joins TRBV7-9 to TRBJ1-1; D ambiguous. Trimming removed 5 bases from V and 0 bases from J, with 7 bases in between. CDR1 and CDR2 (germline): SEHNR, FQNEAQ (reference sequence). This CDR3 is 13 amino acids long. CDR3 protein: CASSPIMNTEAFF. DNA of the CDR3: TGTGCCAGCAGCCCCATCATGAACACTGAAGCTTTCTTT.

The chain recombines TRBV29-1 with TRBJ2-7, with D perhaps given as TRBD1 or TRBD2 (6 bases each). The CDR3 spans 11 residues. Germline CDR1 reads SQVTM; CDR2 reads ANQGSEA. The ends were cut back, 6 bases at V and 6 bases at J, with 12 bases in the middle. In DNA form, the CDR3 reads TGCAGCGTGATAGGGGGGCCCGAGCAGTACTTC. Its protein is CSVIGGPEQYF.

This rearrangement joins TRBV9 to TRBJ2-7, with unresolved D. Germline V gene sequence: CDR1 SGDLS, CDR2 YYNGEE. The ends were cut back, 5 bases at V and 0 bases at J, with 9 bases in the middle. The CDR3 loop spans 13 amino acids. CDR3 DNA sequence: TGTGCCAGCAGGGCAGACAACTCCTACGAGCAGTACTTC. This translates into CASRADNSYEQYF.